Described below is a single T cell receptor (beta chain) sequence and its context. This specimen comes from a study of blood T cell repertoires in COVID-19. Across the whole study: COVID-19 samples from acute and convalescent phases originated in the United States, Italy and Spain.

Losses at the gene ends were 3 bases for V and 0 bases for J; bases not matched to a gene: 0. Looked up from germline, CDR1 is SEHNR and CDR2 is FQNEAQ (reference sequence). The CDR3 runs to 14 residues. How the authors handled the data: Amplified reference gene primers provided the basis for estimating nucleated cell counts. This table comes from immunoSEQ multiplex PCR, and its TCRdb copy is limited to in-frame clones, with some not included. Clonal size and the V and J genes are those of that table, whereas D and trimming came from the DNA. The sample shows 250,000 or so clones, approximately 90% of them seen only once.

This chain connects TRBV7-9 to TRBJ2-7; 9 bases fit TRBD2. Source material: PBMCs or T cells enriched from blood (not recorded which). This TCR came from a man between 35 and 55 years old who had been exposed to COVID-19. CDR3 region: CASSFSGSSYEQYF. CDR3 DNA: TGTGCCAGCAGCTTTAGCGGGAGCTCCTACGAGCAGTACTTC.